Following are 18 T cell receptor beta chains from one sample sequenced in a study of cytomegalovirus exposure and HLA in healthy donors. Primers included in the PCR were 60 Vbeta and 13 Jbeta primers. Using immunoSEQ multiplex PCR, the repertoire was profiled, and TCRdb retains in-frame clones only, with some absent. The sample lists 150,000 to 200,000 clones; 75% to 85% were seen once. The sequenced sample consisted of PBMCs. The receptor source for this set is a girl aged 2-10 years in good health and CMV-seropositive.

The rearrangement joins TRBV28 to TRBJ2-2; 10 bases are a match to TRBD2. V was pared by 5 bases and J by 7 bases, with 13 bases of the junction left unmatched. The CDR3 length is 17 residues. Germline values: CDR1 MDHEN, CDR2 SYDVKM. CDR3: CASSPPLAGVNIGELFF. CDR3 bases: TGTGCCAGCAGTCCCCCCCTAGCGGGGGTAAATATCGGGGAGCTGTTTTTT. The whole variable domain, remainder taken from reference TRBV28 and TRBJ2-2, is DVKVTQSSRYLVKRTGEKVFLECVQDMDHENMFWYRQDPGLGLRLIYFSYDVKMKEKGDIPEGYSVSREKKERFSLILESASTNQTSMYLCASSPPLAGVNIGELFFGEGSRLTVL.

For this clone: At one boundary the junction diverges from the germline segment, which might be a read error. The chain combines TRBV5-1 with TRBJ2-3; the D gene is possibly TRBD2 (5 bases). Germline CDR1 SGHRS, CDR2 YFSETQ. CDR3 size: 12 residues. CDR3 protein: CASGLEGGTQYF. The CDR3 DNA reads as TGCGCCAGCGGCTTAGAGGGCGGGACGCAGTATTTT.

This clone appeared a few times. The chain employs TRBV6-6 and TRBJ2-2, with 11 positions matching TRBD2. The CDR3 loop spans 16 amino acids. Trimming removed 2 bases from V and 4 bases from J; junction bases left unmatched: 3. Looked up from germline, CDR1 is MNHNY and CDR2 is SVGAGI (reference sequence). The CDR3 here is CASSYPGTSGTGELFF. The DNA of the CDR3 is TGTGCCAGCAGTTACCCCGGGACTAGCGGCACCGGGGAGCTGTTTTTT.

The chain uses TRBV15 and TRBJ2-5, with 12 bases matching TRBD1. Per the germline V gene, CDR1 is LNHNV and CDR2 is YYDKDF (reference sequence). Trimming removed 5 bases from V and 4 bases from J; junction bases left unmatched: 8. This CDR3 comprises 16 residues. The CDR3 loop reads CATSRSRDRGPETQYF. The CDR3 bases are TGTGCCACCAGCCGAAGCCGGGACAGGGGGCCAGAGACCCAGTACTTC.

This clone turned up a few times. This rearrangement joins TRBV28 to TRBJ2-4; 7 bases align to TRBD1. Germline CDR1 reads MDHEN; CDR2 reads SYDVKM. Germline trimming cut 2 bases from V and 7 bases from J; bases unmatched to any gene: 2. This CDR3 is built from 13 residues. The CDR3 coding sequence is TGTGCCAGCAGTTTAGGGACAGTGAACATTCAGTACTTC. Translation gives CASSLGTVNIQYF.

Note on this clone: This same CDR3 is encoded by further DNA sequences in the sample. V and J are TRBV28 and TRBJ2-6; 7 nucleotides line up with TRBD1. The CDR3 extends over 16 amino acids. Germline trimming cut 5 bases from V and 0 bases from J; bases unmatched to any gene: 4. CDR1 MDHEN and CDR2 SYDVKM come from the germline V gene. Written as DNA, the CDR3 is TGTGCCAGCAGTCCGGGACAGCCCTCTGGGGCCAACGTCCTGACTTTC. Its translation is CASSPGQPSGANVLTF.

The J gene is TRBJ2-7, the V gene TRBV13; a possible D gene is TRBD1 (6 bases). With 4 bases removed from V and 0 bases from J, the gap between germline ends came to 13 bases. The CDR3 runs to 15 residues. Germline-derived CDR1 and CDR2 are PRHDT and FYEKMQ (reference sequence). CDR3 in DNA: TGTGCCAGCAGCTCCAGGGGCCCTAGCTCCTACGAGCAGTACTTC. This encodes CASSSRGPSSYEQYF. Full variable domain (missing parts from reference TRBV13 and TRBJ2-7): AAGVIQSPRHLIKEKRETATLKCYPIPRHDTVYWYQQGPGQDPQFLISFYEKMQSDKGSIPDRFSAQQFSDYHSELNMSSLELGDSALYFCASSSRGPSSYEQYFGPGTRLTVT.

The chain couples TRBV5-1 to TRBJ1-2; unclear D gene. The CDR3 sequence is 13 residues long. Trimming cost V 0 bases and J 6 bases, with 9 bases left between them. CDR1 SGHRS and CDR2 YFSETQ come from the germline V gene. The CDR3 region has the DNA TGCGCCAGCAGCTTGGCCCGTTATGATGGCTACACCTTC. Translation gives CASSLARYDGYTF.

CDR3 nucleotide sequence: TGTGCCAGCAGTCGACAGGGGGCTGAAGCTTTCTTT. Translating it yields CASSRQGAEAFF. The rearrangement joins TRBV27 to TRBJ1-1, with 9 nucleotides matching TRBD1. From germline, CDR1 is MNHEY and CDR2 SMNVEV (reference sequence). The CDR3 totals 12 residues. With 5 bases clipped from V and 6 bases from J, the junction kept 1 base outside the gene matches.

V is TRBV6-1 and J is TRBJ1-5, with D possibly TRBD1 on 6 matching bases. The V gene lost 7 bases and the J gene lost 5 bases, with 12 bases spanning the gap. CDR1 is MNHNS and CDR2 is SASEGT in the germline V gene. The CDR3 loop spans 13 amino acids. The CDR3 loop reads CASNRDPHQPQHF. The CDR3 coding sequence is TGTGCCAGCAACAGGGACCCACATCAGCCCCAGCATTTT.

This chain uses TRBV30 with TRBJ2-5, with TRBD2 as a possible D gene (5 bases). V gave up 4 bases and J gave up 5 bases, with 20 bases separating them. In germline, CDR1 is GTSNPN, CDR2 SVGIG (reference sequence). The CDR3 covers 15 residues. This CDR3 reads CAWIMRNHRDETQYF. CDR3 in DNA: TGTGCCTGGATAATGAGGAATCACCGGGATGAGACCCAGTACTTC.

The chain combines TRBV4-1 with TRBJ2-5; 14 bases map to TRBD2. The CDR3 is 16 residues long. Germline V lookup: CDR1 MGHRA, CDR2 YSYEKL. With 4 bases clipped from V and 5 bases from J, the junction kept 6 bases outside the gene matches. The CDR3 is CASSLRLAGGGETQYF. In DNA form, the CDR3 reads TGCGCCAGCAGCCTAAGACTAGCGGGAGGGGGCGAGACCCAGTACTTC.

This chain joins TRBV2 and TRBJ2-7; D might be TRBD2 (5 bases). The CDR3 has 19 amino acids. V lost 5 bases and J lost 2, with 28 bases in between. Germline CDR1 reads SNHLY; CDR2 reads FYNNEI. CDR3 protein: CASSFSPGLSGSLAYEQYF. The CDR3, as DNA: TGTGCCAGCAGTTTCTCTCCGGGGTTGAGCGGTTCTTTGGCCTACGAGCAGTACTTC.

The chain couples TRBV6-4 to TRBJ1-5; D is unresolved. Germline V gene sequence: CDR1 MRHNA, CDR2 SNTAGT. The CDR3 loop spans 14 amino acids. Between the trimmed V and J ends, which lost 7 bases and 2 bases, there was a span of 12 bases. In DNA form, the CDR3 reads TGTGCCAGCATCGAGGGAACGGGCAATCAGCCCCAGCATTTT. Translation: CASIEGTGNQPQHF.

This rearrangement joins TRBV9 to TRBJ1-1, with D possibly being TRBD1 (6 bases). Trimming took off 4 bases at V and 1 base at J, with 14 bases between the two ends. Germline V CDR1 and CDR2: SGDLS, YYNGEE. This CDR3 contains 15 residues. CDR3 nucleotide sequence: TGTGCCAGCAGCCATAACAGGGAGGGGAACACTGAAGCTTTCTTT. This encodes CASSHNREGNTEAFF. The whole variable domain, filled in from reference TRBV9 and TRBJ1-1, reads DSGVTQTPKHLITATGQRVTLRCSPRSGDLSVYWYQQSLDQGLQFLIQYYNGEERAKGNILERFSAQQFPDLHSELNLSSLELGDSALYFCASSHNREGNTEAFFGQGTRLTVV.

The CDR3, as DNA: TGTGCCAGCAGAGAGGCCGGGGGGGATGGCTACACCTTC. Its translation: CASREAGGDGYTF. The chain uses TRBV11-2 and TRBJ1-2; TRBD1 might be the D (5 bases). V lost 6 bases to trimming and J lost 6 bases, with 14 bases between them. This CDR3 has 13 amino acids. In germline, CDR1 is SGHAT, CDR2 FQNNGV.

This sequence joins TRBV7-9 and TRBJ2-3, with a weak D call TRBD2 (6 bases). Per germline, CDR1 SEHNR and CDR2 FQNEAQ (reference sequence). The CDR3 consists of 15 residues. The V and J ends lost 1 base and 4 bases respectively, with 12 bases between them. For the CDR3, the DNA is TGTGCCAGCAGCTTAGTAACGGGAGCGGCAGATACGCAGTATTTT. Amino acid sequence: CASSLVTGAADTQYF.

This clone has a handful of counts. This chain links TRBV7-9 with TRBJ1-1; no firm D call. The CDR3 runs 12 residues. The germline V and J ends were trimmed by 5 bases and 1 base, with 5 bases remaining between them. CDR1 and CDR2 from the germline V gene are SEHNR and FQNEAQ (reference sequence). The CDR3 DNA follows: TGTGCCAGCAGCCCCAGGAACACTGAAGCTTTCTTT. As protein: CASSPRNTEAFF.